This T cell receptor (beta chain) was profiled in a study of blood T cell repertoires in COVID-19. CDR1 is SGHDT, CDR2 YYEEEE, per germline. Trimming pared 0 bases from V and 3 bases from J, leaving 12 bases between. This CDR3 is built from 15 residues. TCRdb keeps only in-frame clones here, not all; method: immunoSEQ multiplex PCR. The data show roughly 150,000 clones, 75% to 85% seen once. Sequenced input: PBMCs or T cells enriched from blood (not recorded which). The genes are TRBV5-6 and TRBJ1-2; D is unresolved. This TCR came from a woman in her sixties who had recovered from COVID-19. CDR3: CASSLVRGGHYGYTF. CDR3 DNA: TGTGCCAGCAGCTTGGTCCGGGGAGGACACTATGGCTACACCTTC.